The 14 T cell receptor beta chains given below trace back to one sample, sequenced in a study of blood T cell repertoires in COVID-19. Assay used: immunoSEQ multiplex PCR; TCRdb lists only in-frame clones, some missing. The sample has about 240,000 clones; 86% are singletons. Sequencing was done on a sample of peripheral blood. These receptor sequences come from a woman aged 30 to 39 who had recovered from COVID-19.

This clone appeared a single time. V usage is TRBV7-9 and J usage is TRBJ2-5; 9 nucleotides line up with TRBD1. V shed 6 bases and J 4 bases; nucleotides not matched to a gene: 3. There are 13 residues in the CDR3. Per the germline V gene, CDR1 is SEHNR and CDR2 is FQNEAQ (reference sequence). The DNA for the CDR3 is TGTGCCAGCAGATGGACAGGGGTAGAGACCCAGTACTTC. Its translation: CASRWTGVETQYF.

This clone was counted between two and nine times. This chain joins TRBV18 and TRBJ2-7; 8 bases line up with TRBD1. There are 13 residues in the CDR3. CDR1 is KGHSH and CDR2 is LQKENI in the germline V gene. V lost 5 bases, J lost 3 bases, and 3 bases stayed unmatched. The DNA for the CDR3 is TGTGCCAGCTCAAACGGACAGGGCTACGAGCAGTACTTC. Translation: CASSNGQGYEQYF.

The genes are TRBV7-9 and TRBJ1-2; 8 bases agree with TRBD1. Per the germline V gene, CDR1 is SEHNR and CDR2 is FQNEAQ (reference sequence). The CDR3 is made up of 15 amino acids. The junction had 4 bases not matched to a gene; V was cut back by 3 bases and J by 1 base. This chain's CDR3 is CASSFQTGDNYGYTF. The CDR3 DNA reads TGTGCCAGCAGCTTCCAGACAGGGGATAACTATGGCTACACCTTC.

The chain has TRBV7-2 and TRBJ2-1; the D gene is possibly TRBD2 (5 bases). Germline values: CDR1 SGHTA, CDR2 FQGNSA. The CDR3 runs to 15 residues. The V end was cut by 1 base, the J end by 8 bases, with 15 bases between. This CDR3 is CASSLGAGSSDEQFF. The CDR3 DNA reads TGTGCCAGCAGCTTAGGGGCGGGCAGCTCGGATGAGCAGTTCTTC.

This clone was found many times. The chain couples TRBV27 to TRBJ1-6; TRBD1 matches 9 bases. The CDR3 covers 14 residues. The germline V gene encodes CDR1 MNHEY and CDR2 SMNVEV (reference sequence). The V segment lost 6 bases and the J segment 5 bases; nucleotides outside the gene matches: 2. Here the CDR3 reads CASRGTGNNSPLHF. DNA for the CDR3: TGTGCCAGCAGGGGGACAGGGAATAATTCACCCCTCCACTTT.

The rearrangement joins TRBV28 to TRBJ2-3; 8 bases fit TRBD2. Germline values: CDR1 MDHEN, CDR2 SYDVKM. V gave up 8 bases and J gave up 0 bases; unmatched junction bases: 7. The CDR3 is made up of 15 amino acids. DNA of the CDR3: TGTGCCAGCCATTCAGCGGGGGCCAGCACAGATACGCAGTATTTT. Translating gives CASHSAGASTDTQYF. The complete variable domain, with remaining parts taken from reference TRBV28 and TRBJ2-3, reads DVKVTQSSRYLVKRTGEKVFLECVQDMDHENMFWYRQDPGLGLRLIYFSYDVKMKEKGDIPEGYSVSREKKERFSLILESASTNQTSMYLCASHSAGASTDTQYFGPGTRLTVL.

V gene TRBV2 combines with J gene TRBJ2-5; possibly TRBD2 for D (5 bases). Germline V gene sequence: CDR1 SNHLY, CDR2 FYNNEI. The CDR3 loop spans 14 amino acids. DNA for the CDR3: TGTGCGGCAAGCGGCGGAGATCCAGGAGAGACCCAGTACTTC. This sequence encodes CAASGGDPGETQYF. Full variable domain (outside the CDR3, taken from reference TRBV2 and TRBJ2-5): EPEVTQTPSHQVTQMGQEVILRCVPISNHLYFYWYRQILGQKVEFLVSFYNNEISEKSEIFDDQFSVERPDGSNFTLKIRSTKLEDSAMYFCAASGGDPGETQYFGPGTRLLVL.

The rearrangement uses TRBV29-1 and TRBJ1-3; D is possibly TRBD1 (6 bases). There are 12 residues in the CDR3. V dropped 4 bases and J dropped 9 bases, with 13 bases sitting between them. Germline V gene data show CDR1 as SQVTM and CDR2 as ANQGSEA. CDR3 sequence reads: CSVGQVEGTIYF. CDR3 DNA sequence: TGCAGCGTTGGACAGGTTGAAGGCACCATATATTTT.

This chain links TRBV6-5 with TRBJ2-3; D is unresolved. This CDR3 comprises 14 residues. Germline V gives CDR1 MNHEY, CDR2 SVGAGI. V gave up 8 bases and J gave up 5 bases, with 17 bases separating them. The CDR3 DNA sequence: TGTGCCAGCGCCCCTCCTTTGTCAGGAGATACGCAGTATTTT. Translating it yields CASAPPLSGDTQYF.

The chain recombines TRBV15 with TRBJ2-2, with TRBD2 identical over 14 bases. The CDR3 spans 19 residues. V was clipped by 3 bases and J by 8 bases; unmatched bases: 14. The germline V gene encodes CDR1 LNHNV and CDR2 YYDKDF (reference sequence). Written as DNA, the CDR3 is TGTGCCACCAGCAGTCCCTCGGGACTAGCGGGGGCATTCACTGGGGAGCTGTTTTTT. This encodes CATSSPSGLAGAFTGELFF.

The rearrangement links TRBV5-1 to TRBJ1-4; possibly TRBD1 for D (5 bases). Trimming removed 0 bases at V and 6 bases at J, with 9 bases between. Germline lookup yields CDR1 SGHRS and CDR2 YFSETQ. This CDR3 is 14 amino acids long. CDR3 loop: CASSLGGEDEKLFF. CDR3 bases: TGCGCCAGCAGCTTGGGAGGGGAGGATGAAAAACTGTTTTTT.

The V and J genes are TRBV5-6 and TRBJ2-2; D possibly corresponds to TRBD2 (6 bases). The CDR3 runs to 14 residues. Trimming took 4 bases from V and 4 from J, leaving 11 bases between them. The germline CDR1 and CDR2 sequences are SGHDT and YYEEEE. CDR3 nucleotide sequence: TGTGCCAGCAGCCCCGGGGGATTCACCGGGGAGCTGTTTTTT. Residues: CASSPGGFTGELFF.

The chain carries TRBV7-9 and TRBJ2-1, with 9 positions matching TRBD1. Germline assignment: CDR1 SEHNR and CDR2 FQNEAQ (reference sequence). J lost 10 bases, V lost 5 bases, and 15 bases had no gene match. The CDR3 totals 16 residues. The CDR3 DNA sequence: TGTGCCAGCAGCCCAACCCCGGGACAGGGCCTTAGCGAGCAGTTCTTC. It translates to CASSPTPGQGLSEQFF.

The rearrangement uses TRBV19 and TRBJ2-1, with TRBD2 matching 8 bases. V was pared by 3 bases and J by 5 bases, with 6 bases of the junction left unmatched. Germline lookup yields CDR1 LNHDA and CDR2 SQIVND (reference sequence). This CDR3 region has 15 residues. The CDR3 loop reads CASSITSGGNNEQFF. The CDR3 DNA reads as TGTGCCAGTAGTATCACGAGCGGGGGAAACAATGAGCAGTTCTTC.